This T cell receptor (beta chain) appears in the sequencing data of a study of cytomegalovirus exposure and HLA in healthy donors. General study points: Beyond CMV serostatus, there was no information to go on about immune exposure. Analysis was carried out at a later point, and it linked a missense DCLRE1C variant to TCR beta V- and J-gene trimming.

With V trimmed by 8 bases and J by 3 bases, 7 bases remained unmatched. This CDR3 contains 14 residues. From germline, CDR1 is MNHEY and CDR2 SMNVEV (reference sequence). PCR employed 60 Vbeta and 13 Jbeta primers. Only in-frame clones appear in the TCRdb table, and some are missing; sequencing was by immunoSEQ multiplex PCR. Of approximately 200,000 clones listed, over 60% are singletons. As to this clone: As yet, its antigen is unknown.

Sample: PBMCs. This chain joins TRBV27 and TRBJ2-3; 8 bases are a match to TRBD2. The origin of this receptor is a man aged 25-40 years in good health and CMV-seropositive. The CDR3 is CASSGAGATDTQYF. In DNA form, the CDR3 reads TGTGCCAGCTCAGGAGCGGGGGCTACAGATACGCAGTATTTT.